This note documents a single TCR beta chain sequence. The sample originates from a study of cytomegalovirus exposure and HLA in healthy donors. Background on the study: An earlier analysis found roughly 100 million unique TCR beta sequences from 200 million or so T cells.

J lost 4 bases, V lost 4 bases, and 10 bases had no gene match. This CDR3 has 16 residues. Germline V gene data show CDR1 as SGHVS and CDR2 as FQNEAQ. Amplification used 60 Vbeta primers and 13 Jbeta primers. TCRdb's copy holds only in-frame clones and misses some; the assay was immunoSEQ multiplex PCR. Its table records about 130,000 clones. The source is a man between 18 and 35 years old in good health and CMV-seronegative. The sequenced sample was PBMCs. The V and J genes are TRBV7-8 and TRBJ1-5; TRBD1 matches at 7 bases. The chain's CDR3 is CASSSPGQPINQPQHF. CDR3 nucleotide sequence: TGTGCCAGCAGCTCGCCGGGACAGCCTATTAATCAGCCCCAGCATTTT.